The 26 T cell receptor beta chains below come from one sample, sequenced in a study of blood T cell repertoires in COVID-19. TCRdb keeps only in-frame clones here, not all; method: immunoSEQ multiplex PCR. The table has 250,000 to 350,000 clones, approximately 84% seen once. Material: peripheral blood. The receptors derive from a human donor with COVID-19, enrolled during active disease. The donor label of this sample is uncertain.

This sequence joins TRBV19 and TRBJ2-3; TRBD1 agrees at 8 bases. V lost 5 bases and J lost 2; bases outside the gene matches: 6. This CDR3 region has 15 residues. CDR1 and CDR2 (germline): LNHDA, SQIVND (reference sequence). For the CDR3, the DNA is TGTGCCAGTAGTCCGCGGGACAGGACCACAGATACGCAGTATTTT. Protein: CASSPRDRTTDTQYF. Filled out from reference TRBV19 and TRBJ2-3, the complete variable domain reads DGGITQSPKYLFRKEGQNVTLSCEQNLNHDAMYWYRQDPGQGLRLIYYSQIVNDFQKGDIAEGYSVSREKKESFPLTVTSAQKNPTAFYLCASSPRDRTTDTQYFGPGTRLTVL.

This sequence joins TRBV11-3 and TRBJ2-7; D is unclear. The CDR3 consists of 13 residues. CDR1 and CDR2 (germline): SGHNT, YENEEA. V dropped 5 bases and J dropped 5 bases, with 13 bases sitting between them. DNA of the CDR3: TGTGCCAGCAGCCTTTCACAGAACAACGAGCAGTACTTC. Translated: CASSLSQNNEQYF.

This chain uses TRBV30 with TRBJ1-5; tentative D call: TRBD1 (6 bases). The CDR3 consists of 13 residues. V was cut by 3 bases and J by 4 bases, with 10 bases left in between. Germline-derived CDR1 and CDR2 are GTSNPN and SVGIG (reference sequence). The CDR3: CAWRGGANQPQHF. CDR3 coding DNA: TGTGCCTGGAGAGGGGGTGCGAATCAGCCCCAGCATTTT.

V usage is TRBV28 and J usage is TRBJ2-7; D might be TRBD2 (6 bases). V lost 8 bases and J 10 bases, leaving 24 bases between the germline ends. Germline V gives CDR1 MDHEN, CDR2 SYDVKM. The CDR3 has 14 residues. The CDR3 bases are TGTGCCAGCTCCCAGGGAGGACGGACCCTACCACAGTACTTC. Its translation: CASSQGGRTLPQYF.

The chain carries TRBV5-1 and TRBJ2-7; D might be TRBD1 (6 bases). V lost 4 bases and J lost 5, with 13 bases in between. Germline lookup yields CDR1 SGHRS and CDR2 YFSETQ. CDR3 length: 13 residues. The CDR3 sequence is CASSVTGFHEQYF. CDR3 DNA: TGCGCCAGCAGCGTGACAGGCTTCCACGAGCAGTACTTC.

This clone was seen only a few times. The chain couples TRBV29-1 to TRBJ2-7, with 7 bases matching TRBD2. V was pared by 3 bases and J by 9 bases, with 11 bases of the junction left unmatched. The CDR3 has 13 amino acids. Germline V gene sequence: CDR1 SQVTM, CDR2 ANQGSEA. The DNA of the CDR3 is TGCAGCGTTGAGGGACTAAGAGAGGGTGGGCAGTACTTC. It is translated as CSVEGLREGGQYF.

A single count supports this clone. The rearrangement links TRBV3-1 (or the pseudogene TRBV3-2) to TRBJ1-1, with 9 bases fitting TRBD1. V shed 0 bases, J shed 8 bases, and the junction held 4 bases outside the gene matches. The CDR3 contains 14 residues. Germline CDR1 reads LGHDT; CDR2 reads YNNKEL (reference sequence). As DNA, the CDR3 is TGTGCCAGCAGCCAAGATTGGGGGACAGGGGAAGCTTTCTTT. It encodes CASSQDWGTGEAFF.

The chain recombines TRBV7-2 with TRBJ2-3; 10 bases align to TRBD2. In germline, CDR1 is SGHTA, CDR2 FQGNSA. The CDR3 has 15 residues. The V segment lost 3 bases and the J segment 4 bases; nucleotides outside the gene matches: 4. The chain's CDR3 is CASSLASGSADTQYF. In nucleotides, the CDR3 is TGTGCCAGCAGCTTGGCTAGCGGGAGCGCAGATACGCAGTATTTT.

J is TRBJ2-2 and V is TRBV30, with a weak D call TRBD2 (6 bases). This CDR3 comprises 14 residues. Trimming pared 4 bases from V and 8 bases from J, leaving 17 bases between. Germline assignment: CDR1 GTSNPN and CDR2 SVGIG (reference sequence). The CDR3 here is CAWNLGGLPGELFF. The CDR3 DNA reads TGTGCCTGGAACCTCGGAGGGCTTCCTGGGGAGCTGTTTTTT.

The chain uses TRBV29-1 and TRBJ2-7; the match to TRBD1 covers 9 bases. With 6 bases clipped from V and 6 bases from J, the junction kept 6 bases outside the gene matches. Germline V gene lookup returns CDR1 SQVTM and CDR2 ANQGSEA. The CDR3 runs to 12 residues. The CDR3: CSVGTGLAEQYF. The CDR3 DNA sequence: TGCAGCGTAGGGACAGGGTTAGCCGAGCAGTACTTC.

The chain uses TRBV28 and TRBJ1-2; 9 bases align to TRBD1. The germline CDR1 and CDR2 sequences are MDHEN and SYDVKM. The V segment lost 6 bases and the J segment 4 bases; nucleotides outside the gene matches: 6. The CDR3 is made up of 14 amino acids. The CDR3 loop reads CASRDRDRAYGYTF. The CDR3, as DNA: TGTGCCAGCAGAGACCGGGACAGGGCCTATGGCTACACCTTC.

V gene TRBV5-1 combines with J gene TRBJ2-6; TRBD1 aligns across 8 bases. Looked up from germline, CDR1 is SGHRS and CDR2 is YFSETQ. This CDR3 is built from 21 residues. V shed 0 bases, J shed 3 bases, and the junction held 17 bases outside the gene matches. Here the CDR3 DNA reads TGCGCCAGCAGCTTGGCCAGTGGGGCAGGGGGCATTATCGGTGGGGCCAACGTCCTGACTTTC. The encoded protein is CASSLASGAGGIIGGANVLTF.

The rearrangement joins TRBV15 to TRBJ1-1; 9 bases line up with TRBD1. CDR1 is LNHNV, CDR2 YYDKDF, per germline (reference sequence). With V trimmed by 4 bases and J by 3 bases, 15 bases remained unmatched. The CDR3 spans 18 residues. Here the CDR3 DNA reads TGTGCCACCAGCAAAGGATCAACCGGGACAGGGCCGGACACTGAAGCTTTCTTT. Its protein product is CATSKGSTGTGPDTEAFF.

The chain links TRBV18 to TRBJ1-2; TRBD1 aligns across 10 bases. The germline V gene encodes CDR1 KGHSH and CDR2 LQKENI. The CDR3 consists of 15 residues. V lost 2 bases to trimming and J lost 5 bases; unmatched junction nucleotides: 5. The CDR3 is CASSPGDRGPYGYTF. As DNA, the CDR3 is TGTGCCAGCTCACCAGGGGACAGGGGCCCTTATGGCTACACCTTC.

The chain combines TRBV5-6 with TRBJ2-1; D may be TRBD2 (6 bases). V was clipped by 4 bases and J by 1 base, with 12 bases between them. CDR1 and CDR2 from the germline V gene are SGHDT and YYEEEE. This CDR3 has 15 residues. DNA for the CDR3: TGTGCCAGCAGCCCGGGGGACGTTTCCTACAATGAGCAGTTCTTC. It encodes CASSPGDVSYNEQFF.

This chain uses TRBV6-1 with TRBJ1-4, with 7 bases identical to TRBD1. Trimming removed 3 bases from V and 8 bases from J; junction bases left unmatched: 6. This CDR3 spans 14 amino acids. Germline V gives CDR1 MNHNS, CDR2 SASEGT. DNA for the CDR3: TGTGCCAGCAGTGAGGTTGGACAGGAAGAAAAACTGTTTTTT. Amino acid sequence: CASSEVGQEEKLFF.

This chain uses TRBV3-1 (or the pseudogene TRBV3-2) with TRBJ2-5, with a possible D match to TRBD1 (8 bases). V gave up 0 bases and J gave up 1 base, with 18 bases separating them. The germline gives CDR1 LGHDT, CDR2 YNNKEL (reference sequence). The CDR3 runs to 18 residues. CDR3 bases: TGTGCCAGCAGCCAAGAGGGGGGGACAGGCATCTTCCAAGAGACCCAGTACTTC. Translating gives CASSQEGGTGIFQETQYF.

V usage is TRBV27 and J usage is TRBJ2-3; maybe TRBD1 (6 bases). Germline CDR1 and CDR2: MNHEY and SMNVEV (reference sequence). This CDR3 comprises 16 residues. The V end lost 5 bases, the J end lost 1 base, and 16 bases lay between the germline ends. CDR3 sequence: CASSPLGAAGTDTQYF. CDR3 nucleotide sequence: TGTGCCAGCAGTCCCCTGGGGGCAGCTGGCACAGATACGCAGTATTTT.

In its sample, this clone was seen once. This chain connects TRBV10-3 to TRBJ2-7; D unclear. V was shortened by 0 bases and J by 5 bases, with 11 bases between the two germline ends. CDR3 length: 14 amino acids. Per germline, CDR1 ENHRY and CDR2 SYGVKD. The CDR3 region has the DNA TGTGCCATCAGTGAGTCGCACTCTTCAAACGAGCAGTACTTC. This codes for CAISESHSSNEQYF.

The chain employs TRBV30 and TRBJ1-4; D is ambiguous. The V gene's germline CDR1 is GTSNPN and CDR2 SVGIG (reference sequence). This CDR3 has 13 amino acids. With 2 bases removed from V and 4 bases from J, the gap between germline ends came to 8 bases. CDR3 sequence reads: CAWSHEFNEKLFF. Here the CDR3 DNA reads TGTGCCTGGAGTCACGAGTTTAATGAAAAACTGTTTTTT.

The chain uses TRBV9 and TRBJ2-5; 13 bases are a match to TRBD2. Germline trimming cut 5 bases from V and 5 bases from J; bases unmatched to any gene: 6. The germline V gene has CDR1 SGDLS and CDR2 YYNGEE. There are 15 residues in the CDR3. The CDR3 region is CASRRGLAGSETQYF. The CDR3 bases are TGTGCCAGCAGACGGGGACTAGCGGGAAGTGAGACCCAGTACTTC.

The V and J genes are TRBV2 and TRBJ1-5; D uncertain. The germline gives CDR1 SNHLY, CDR2 FYNNEI. The CDR3 is 15 residues long. V was cut by 4 bases and J by 6 bases, with 16 bases left in between. The CDR3 sequence: CASSVVGSGVQPQHF. As DNA, the CDR3 is TGTGCCAGCAGTGTGGTCGGGAGTGGCGTTCAGCCCCAGCATTTT.

This clone was counted ten times or more. The J gene is TRBJ1-3, the V gene TRBV9; 7 nucleotides align to TRBD1. Losses at the gene ends were 3 bases for V and 2 bases for J; bases not matched to a gene: 2. Per germline, CDR1 SGDLS and CDR2 YYNGEE. The CDR3 contains 14 residues. CDR3 coding DNA: TGTGCCAGCAGCGCCGGGACAGCTGGAAACACCATATATTTT. Residues: CASSAGTAGNTIYF. The full variable domain, completed using reference TRBV9 and TRBJ1-3, is DSGVTQTPKHLITATGQRVTLRCSPRSGDLSVYWYQQSLDQGLQFLIQYYNGEERAKGNILERFSAQQFPDLHSELNLSSLELGDSALYFCASSAGTAGNTIYFGEGSWLTVV.

The genes are TRBV11-2 and TRBJ1-6, with D perhaps matching TRBD1 (6 bases). The germline V gene encodes CDR1 SGHAT and CDR2 FQNNGV. This CDR3 has 15 amino acids. Trimming pared 8 bases from V and 8 bases from J, leaving 19 bases between. The CDR3 reads CASLRGGGNHSPLHF. CDR3 DNA sequence: TGTGCCAGCCTGAGGGGGGGAGGTAATCATTCACCCCTCCACTTT.

This CDR3 is CASSLRASGSTDTQYF. In DNA form, the CDR3 reads TGTGCCAGCAGCCTTCGGGCTAGCGGGAGCACAGATACGCAGTATTTT. This sequence joins TRBV3-1 (or the pseudogene TRBV3-2) and TRBJ2-3; TRBD2 aligns across 8 bases. Germline values: CDR1 LGHDT, CDR2 YNNKEL (reference sequence). After removal of 4 bases from V and 0 bases from J, the junction contained 6 bases not matched to a gene. The CDR3 spans 16 residues.

The chain carries TRBV2 and TRBJ2-3; unclear D gene. Germline CDR1 is SNHLY and CDR2 is FYNNEI. The CDR3 is 13 residues long. The ends were cut back, 5 bases at V and 5 bases at J, with 11 bases in the middle. Here the CDR3 reads CASSIRFVDTQYF. For the CDR3, the DNA is TGTGCCAGCAGTATCCGGTTTGTAGATACGCAGTATTTT.